This T cell receptor beta chain was obtained from a study of cytotoxic CD8 clonotypes in ibrutinib-treated CLL. Study context: With a range of 6 to 36, the median treatment time before response samples were taken was roughly 12 months.

Study results and caveats: Baseline values of clonality outstripped age-matched healthy donors and followed circulating CD8+ T-cell counts. Clonality showed a rise at ibrutinib response that reversed toward baseline at progression.

Data came from immunoSEQ multiplex PCR; TCRdb stores just in-frame clones and leaves some out. The sample includes about 92,000 clones, around 77% of them seen just once. In the case of this clone: The antigen is not known.

Trimming stripped 4 bases from V and 5 bases from J, with 16 bases between. This CDR3 has 15 amino acids. The germline V gene encodes CDR1 SGHDT and CDR2 YYEEEE. The genes are TRBV5-6 and TRBJ2-1, with D perhaps TRBD1 (5 bases). This clonotype was sampled from a human donor with chronic lymphocytic leukemia. This specimen was PBMCs, taken after 24 months of ibrutinib treatment. CDR3 in DNA: TGTGCCAGCAGCCCCTTCCAGGGCCTTAACAATGAGCAGTTCTTC. This gives the protein CASSPFQGLNNEQFF.